The TCR beta chain under discussion was sequenced for a study of CD8 T cells in Susac syndrome. With random hexamers, roughly 0.5 to 1 ug RNA was reverse transcribed. The CDR3 of TCR beta was amplified by immunoSEQ multiplex PCR across 54 Vbeta and 13 Jbeta. A single record per CDR3 protein comes from TCRdb applying MiXCR to the immunoSEQ multiplex PCR reads. The table includes 250,000 to 300,000 distinct CDR3 sequences, approximately 90% detected once. CDR3 size: 16 residues. Germline CDR1 is SGHTA and CDR2 is FQGNSA. V was cut by 5 bases and J by 4 bases, with 20 bases left in between. Worth noting for this clonotype: Antigen: not known.

Study-wide results and limits: TCR sequencing and HLA analysis covered a relatively small number of individuals.

In contrast to the negatively isolated CD8+ and CD4+ T cells, TEMRA cells were FACS-enriched. This clonotype was obtained from a human donor with multiple sclerosis. This chain connects TRBV7-2 to TRBJ1-2; TRBD1 might be the D (6 bases). The sequenced material came from CD8+ T cells from PBMCs. CDR3 DNA sequence: TGTGCCAGCAGCCCAACACAGGGTATTATACCCTATGGCTACACCTTC. Protein product: CASSPTQGIIPYGYTF.